The 10 T cell receptor beta chains listed next were all sequenced from one sample in a study of cytomegalovirus exposure and HLA in healthy donors. Amplification used 60 Vbeta primers and 13 Jbeta primers. Using immunoSEQ multiplex PCR, the repertoire was profiled, and TCRdb retains in-frame clones only, with some absent. Counted here are about 150,000 clones, about three quarters occurring once; the ten biggest clones make up approximately 1.3%. What was sequenced was PBMCs. The source of these receptors is a man between 18 and 35 years old in good health and CMV-seronegative.

The J gene is TRBJ2-6, the V gene TRBV7-2; 7 bases are a match to TRBD2. V dropped 2 bases and J dropped 0; count of bases not matched to a gene: 4. Germline V gene data show CDR1 as SGHTA and CDR2 as FQGNSA. The CDR3 extends over 17 amino acids. CDR3 loop: CASSLSGTSSGANVLTF. The CDR3 region has the DNA TGTGCCAGCAGCTTAAGCGGGACTTCCTCTGGGGCCAACGTCCTGACTTTC.

This chain uses TRBV30 with TRBJ2-2; perhaps TRBD2 as D (6 bases). The CDR3 extends over 15 amino acids. V was trimmed by 4 bases and J by 7 bases, leaving 19 bases between them. Germline CDR1 and CDR2: GTSNPN and SVGIG (reference sequence). CDR3 residues: CAWIPGTYWVGELFF. For the CDR3, the DNA is TGTGCCTGGATCCCCGGGACTTATTGGGTCGGGGAGCTGTTTTTT.

This chain connects TRBV5-4 to TRBJ2-1, with a tentative D call TRBD2 (5 bases). This CDR3 region has 17 residues. From germline, CDR1 is SGHNT and CDR2 YYREEE (reference sequence). Trimming pared 1 base from V and 0 bases from J, leaving 14 bases between. CDR3 residues: CASSLRLLTSSYNEQFF. The CDR3 region has the DNA TGTGCCAGCAGCTTGCGACTACTCACCAGCTCCTACAATGAGCAGTTCTTC.

Concerning this clone: Sequence at one end of the junction differs from germline and may be a read error. The CDR3 DNA is TGTGCCAGCAACTTAGCGGAGAGCTCCTACGAGCAGTACTTC. Translated: CASNLAESSYEQYF. The gene calls are TRBV7-9 and TRBJ2-7; tentatively, D is TRBD2 (6 bases). The CDR3 contains 14 residues. CDR1 SEHNR and CDR2 FQNEAQ come from the germline V gene (reference sequence).

This chain links TRBV5-4 with TRBJ2-5, with D maybe TRBD2 (6 bases). Trimming stripped 4 bases from V and 5 bases from J, with 15 bases between. This CDR3 has 14 amino acids. Germline CDR1 is SGHNT and CDR2 is YYREEE (reference sequence). The CDR3 nucleotides are TGTGCCAGCAGCGCGGACCCTGGGGGGGAGACCCAGTACTTC. Its protein is CASSADPGGETQYF.

This clone occurred a few times. The J gene is TRBJ2-1, the V gene TRBV10-3; 10 nucleotides align to TRBD1. The CDR3 extends over 16 amino acids. J lost 7 bases, V lost 8 bases, and 14 bases had no gene match. Germline loops: CDR1 ENHRY, CDR2 SYGVKD. CDR3 amino acids: CAILALRDRGGNEQFF. The CDR3 DNA reads as TGTGCCATCTTGGCCCTCAGGGACAGGGGTGGGAATGAGCAGTTCTTC.

This chain joins TRBV27 and TRBJ1-2; D may be TRBD1 (5 bases). CDR1 MNHEY and CDR2 SMNVEV come from the germline V gene (reference sequence). Trimming took 0 bases from V and 9 from J, leaving 11 bases between them. CDR3 size: 13 residues. CDR3 DNA sequence: TGTGCCAGCAGTTTATCGGGGCCAGGGAGCTACACCTTC. This codes for CASSLSGPGSYTF.

The CDR3 coding sequence is TGTGCCAGCAGCTCTGAACTCTTATCTGGGACAGGCTCCTACAATGAGCAGTTCTTC. Amino acids: CASSSELLSGTGSYNEQFF. This rearrangement joins TRBV27 to TRBJ2-1; 8 positions match TRBD1. Per the germline V gene, CDR1 is MNHEY and CDR2 is SMNVEV (reference sequence). Losses at the gene ends were 6 bases for V and 0 bases for J; bases not matched to a gene: 16. This CDR3 comprises 19 residues.

This chain connects TRBV5-4 to TRBJ2-1; D may be TRBD1 (6 bases). This CDR3 is built from 13 residues. CDR1 and CDR2 from the germline V gene are SGHNT and YYREEE (reference sequence). V gave up 0 bases and J gave up 10 bases, with 11 bases separating them. The CDR3 nucleotides are TGTGCCAGCAGCTTGGAGCCTCAGGGGGAGCAGTTCTTC. Protein: CASSLEPQGEQFF.

The chain uses TRBV7-9 and TRBJ2-5; D is unresolved. The CDR3 length is 14 residues. The V end was cut by 2 bases, the J end by 1 base, with 8 bases between. Germline CDR1 SEHNR, CDR2 FQNEAQ (reference sequence). CDR3 protein: CASSLSFPQETQYF. The CDR3, as DNA: TGTGCCAGCAGCTTATCGTTCCCCCAAGAGACCCAGTACTTC.